Shown below are 27 T cell receptor beta chains from a single sample sequenced in a study of blood T cell repertoires in COVID-19. Some clones are missing from TCRdb's copy, which holds only in-frame ones; the method was immunoSEQ multiplex PCR. The sample has hundreds of thousands of clones; approximately 88% are singletons. The sample consisted of PBMCs or T cells enriched from blood (not recorded which). Receptors originate from a man aged 55-75 years who had recovered from COVID-19.

The chain is built from TRBV5-3 and TRBJ1-6; TRBD1 might be the D (5 bases). TRBV5-3 is an ORF for which the function is uncertain. Deletions cut 4 bases from V and 13 bases from J, with 21 bases between. CDR3 length equals 15 residues. This CDR3 reads CARSHQGTDIGPLHF. The CDR3 DNA follows: TGTGCCAGAAGCCATCAAGGGACTGACATAGGGCCCCTCCACTTT.

The chain has TRBV6-5 and TRBJ1-1, with D perhaps TRBD1 (6 bases). Trimming shortened V by 8 bases and J by 6 bases, and 19 bases separated the two germline ends. The germline V gene encodes CDR1 MNHEY and CDR2 SVGAGI. The CDR3 totals 14 residues. The CDR3 nucleotides read TGTGCCAGCGGACGACAGGTGGGGTTCCCTGAAGCTTTCTTT. It yields the protein CASGRQVGFPEAFF.

The chain couples TRBV5-1 to TRBJ1-1; D is possibly TRBD1 (6 bases). The CDR3 is made up of 15 amino acids. V lost 4 bases and J lost 6, with 19 bases in between. The V gene's germline CDR1 is SGHRS and CDR2 YFSETQ. The CDR3 spells CASSRQASKLAEAFF. CDR3 nucleotide sequence: TGCGCCAGCAGCAGACAGGCCTCGAAGTTGGCTGAAGCTTTCTTT.

This chain connects TRBV18 to TRBJ1-3; D not resolved. Trimming took 6 bases from V and 0 from J, leaving 15 bases between them. This CDR3 region has 16 residues. Germline CDR1 reads KGHSH; CDR2 reads LQKENI. CDR3 DNA sequence: TGTGCCAGCTCTCGAGGAGGTACAATCTCTGGAAACACCATATATTTT. Translating gives CASSRGGTISGNTIYF.

J is TRBJ1-5 and V is TRBV19; 7 bases map to TRBD1. The ends lost 3 bases at V and 5 bases at J; junction bases unmatched: 1. CDR3 length: 13 amino acids. The germline CDR1 and CDR2 sequences are LNHDA and SQIVND (reference sequence). The CDR3 nucleotides are TGTGCCAGTAGTATCGACAGGGATCAGCCCCAGCATTTT. This translates into CASSIDRDQPQHF.

The CDR3 loop is CASSLREPQGVYGYTF. CDR3 in DNA: TGTGCCAGCTCACTTAGGGAGCCTCAAGGTGTATATGGCTACACCTTC. The gene calls are TRBV18 and TRBJ1-2, with D unclear. The CDR3 has 16 amino acids. The V and J ends lost 4 bases and 5 bases respectively, with 20 bases between them. From germline, CDR1 is KGHSH and CDR2 LQKENI.

The chain combines TRBV2 with TRBJ1-1; D remains unclear. The ends were cut back, 4 bases at V and 0 bases at J, with 6 bases in the middle. CDR1 SNHLY and CDR2 FYNNEI come from the germline V gene. The CDR3 sequence is 13 residues long. This chain's CDR3 is CASSGEMNTEAFF. The CDR3 nucleotides are TGTGCCAGCAGTGGAGAGATGAACACTGAAGCTTTCTTT.

The genes are TRBV28 and TRBJ1-4; no firm D call. The V end was cut by 2 bases, the J end by 8 bases, with 12 bases between. This CDR3 is 14 amino acids long. Per germline, CDR1 MDHEN and CDR2 SYDVKM. CDR3 residues: CASSLRSSTEKLFF. CDR3 nucleotide sequence: TGTGCCAGCAGTTTACGTAGCTCCACGGAAAAACTGTTTTTT.

The CDR3 loop reads CASSATGTRDTTYEQYF. The CDR3 coding sequence is TGTGCCAGCAGCGCGACAGGGACTAGAGATACCACCTACGAGCAGTACTTC. The chain combines TRBV7-3 with TRBJ2-7, with D perhaps TRBD2 (8 bases). The length of the CDR3 is 17 residues. Trimming took 5 bases from V and 2 from J, leaving 22 bases between them. In germline, CDR1 is SGHTA, CDR2 FQGTGA.

This clone was counted between two and nine times. The J gene is TRBJ1-3, the V gene TRBV6-1; 7 bases align to TRBD1. After removal of 4 bases from V and 7 bases from J, the junction contained 13 bases not matched to a gene. CDR3 length equals 16 residues. Germline V gives CDR1 MNHNS, CDR2 SASEGT. CDR3 in amino acids: CASSVPSWSQGNTIYF. Written as DNA, the CDR3 is TGTGCCAGCAGTGTACCATCCTGGTCACAGGGGAACACCATATATTTT.

The chain has TRBV9 and TRBJ2-1; 12 nucleotides match TRBD2. The CDR3 runs to 16 residues. The V gene end was trimmed by 3 bases and the J gene end by 7 bases; junction bases not matched to a gene: 8. Per the germline V gene, CDR1 is SGDLS and CDR2 is YYNGEE. The CDR3 bases are TGTGCCAGCAGCGCTCCCGGGACTAGCGGGCGGAATGAGCAGTTCTTC. The encoded protein is CASSAPGTSGRNEQFF.

The rearrangement links TRBV6-2 or TRBV6-3 to TRBJ2-1; TRBD2 agrees at 7 bases. The CDR3 extends over 15 amino acids. Germline V gene lookup returns CDR1 MNHEY and CDR2 SVGEGT. Unmatched junction bases numbered 5, after V lost 6 bases and J lost 0 bases. The CDR3 nucleotides are TGTGCCAGCAGCAGCGGACTAGGCTCCTACAATGAGCAGTTCTTC. Its protein is CASSSGLGSYNEQFF.

The chain joins TRBV11-2 to TRBJ1-5; 7 bases are shared with TRBD1. Germline V gene data show CDR1 as SGHAT and CDR2 as FQNNGV. The CDR3 totals 13 residues. The ends lost 3 bases at V and 7 bases at J; junction bases unmatched: 3. CDR3 region: CASSLGQLQPQHF. The CDR3 nucleotides are TGTGCCAGCAGCTTGGGACAGCTCCAGCCCCAGCATTTT.

This clone was counted a single time. This chain joins TRBV7-2 and TRBJ2-2; 15 bases fit TRBD2. V shed 5 bases, J shed 8 bases, and the junction held 9 bases outside the gene matches. The CDR3 consists of 17 residues. Germline loops: CDR1 SGHTA, CDR2 FQGNSA. CDR3 amino acids: CASSPRTSGRAIGELFF. CDR3 coding DNA: TGTGCCAGCAGCCCGAGGACTAGCGGGAGGGCCATAGGGGAGCTGTTTTTT.

This chain links TRBV4-1 with TRBJ1-2, with a weak D call TRBD1 (6 bases). Germline assignment: CDR1 MGHRA and CDR2 YSYEKL. The V end lost 1 base, the J end lost 8 bases, and 23 bases lay between the germline ends. CDR3 size: 17 residues. This CDR3 reads CASSQGLSPSGDRGYTF. The CDR3, as DNA: TGCGCCAGCAGCCAAGGTCTAAGTCCCTCAGGGGATAGGGGCTACACCTTC.

The rearrangement uses TRBV11-2 and TRBJ1-2; TRBD1 matches 7 bases. Trimming at V came to 3 bases and at J to 7 bases, leaving 5 bases not matched to a gene. This CDR3 is 13 amino acids long. Germline assignment: CDR1 SGHAT and CDR2 FQNNGV. The CDR3 sequence: CASSLEGGLGYTF. The CDR3 DNA is TGTGCCAGCAGCTTGGAAGGGGGCCTTGGCTACACCTTC.

CDR3 region: CASSEGGSGTGAYEQYF. As DNA, the CDR3 is TGCGCCAGCAGTGAGGGGGGATCCGGGACAGGAGCCTACGAGCAGTACTTC. The gene calls are TRBV10-1 and TRBJ2-7; 8 nucleotides agree with TRBD1. V lost 2 bases to trimming and J lost 2 bases; unmatched junction nucleotides: 11. The CDR3 consists of 17 residues. Germline CDR1 reads WNHNN; CDR2 reads SYGVQD (reference sequence).

Only one count was recorded for this clone. The gene calls are TRBV4-3 and TRBJ2-7; D is undetermined. Trimming cost V 0 bases and J 8 bases, with 14 bases left between them. CDR1 and CDR2 from the germline V gene are LGHNA and YSLEER. The CDR3 totals 14 residues. The CDR3 here is CASSQDREQTKQYF. CDR3 DNA: TGCGCCAGCAGCCAAGATCGTGAACAAACAAAGCAGTACTTC.

CDR3 nucleotide sequence: TGTGCCAGCAGCTACCAGGGCCCCCCCGACGCCGGGGAGCTGTTTTTT. Its translation is CASSYQGPPDAGELFF. The gene calls are TRBV11-1 and TRBJ2-2, with D possibly matching TRBD1 (5 bases). V was pared by 4 bases and J by 6 bases, with 18 bases between. Germline assignment: CDR1 SGHAT and CDR2 FQDESV (reference sequence). This CDR3 comprises 16 residues.

The chain employs TRBV11-2 and TRBJ2-1; TRBD2 might be the D (6 bases). The CDR3 runs to 15 residues. Germline CDR1 and CDR2: SGHAT and FQNNGV. Trimming left V 3 bases short and J 4 bases short, with 13 bases between. The CDR3 bases are TGTGCCAGCAGCTTTTTCGGGGGAGATTACAATGAGCAGTTCTTC. It is translated as CASSFFGGDYNEQFF.

The J gene is TRBJ2-2, the V gene TRBV7-3; tentative D call: TRBD2 (5 bases). The CDR3 covers 16 residues. Trimming left V 2 bases short and J 1 base short, with 11 bases between. Germline V gene sequence: CDR1 SGHTA, CDR2 FQGTGA. As DNA, the CDR3 is TGTGCCAGCAGCTTAGGGTTAGGGAGGAACACCGGGGAGCTGTTTTTT. It codes for CASSLGLGRNTGELFF.

The rearrangement joins TRBV28 to TRBJ1-5; no definite D call. This CDR3 has 15 amino acids. Trimming removed 5 bases at V and 2 bases at J, with 13 bases between. Germline V lookup: CDR1 MDHEN, CDR2 SYDVKM. The CDR3 loop reads CASSLAGSGNQPQHF. CDR3 bases: TGTGCCAGCAGTCTTGCCGGGAGCGGCAATCAGCCCCAGCATTTT. Full variable domain (remainder filled in from reference TRBV28 and TRBJ1-5): DVKVTQSSRYLVKRTGEKVFLECVQDMDHENMFWYRQDPGLGLRLIYFSYDVKMKEKGDIPEGYSVSREKKERFSLILESASTNQTSMYLCASSLAGSGNQPQHFGDGTRLSIL.

V is TRBV3-1 (or the pseudogene TRBV3-2) and J is TRBJ1-5; D unresolved. Per the germline V gene, CDR1 is LGHDT and CDR2 is YNNKEL (reference sequence). The CDR3 covers 12 residues. Trimming stripped 1 base from V and 6 bases from J, with 4 bases between. The CDR3 coding sequence is TGTGCCAGCAGCCAAGGAGGTCAGCCCCAGCATTTT. It translates to CASSQGGQPQHF.

The J gene is TRBJ2-3, the V gene TRBV3-1 (or the pseudogene TRBV3-2), with a weak D call TRBD1 (6 bases). CDR1 LGHDT and CDR2 YNNKEL come from the germline V gene (reference sequence). Trimming took 5 bases from V and 2 from J, leaving 23 bases between them. The CDR3 sequence is 18 residues long. The CDR3 region has the DNA TGTGCCAGCAGCTCTCTGACCTTTTACCAGGGGTACACAGATACGCAGTATTTT. It encodes CASSSLTFYQGYTDTQYF.

The chain has TRBV5-6 and TRBJ2-7; 11 positions match TRBD2. V shed 1 base and J 1 base; nucleotides not matched to a gene: 10. This CDR3 has 18 amino acids. CDR1 is SGHDT, CDR2 YYEEEE, per germline. The CDR3 protein is CASSLYLGLAGTSYEQYF. In DNA form, the CDR3 reads TGTGCCAGCAGCTTGTACCTCGGACTAGCGGGTACTTCCTACGAGCAGTACTTC.

The V call is TRBV7-3, the J call TRBJ2-3; 7 bases fit TRBD2. V was clipped by 2 bases and J by 10 bases; unmatched bases: 9. Germline values: CDR1 SGHTA, CDR2 FQGTGA. This CDR3 spans 14 amino acids. The CDR3 DNA reads TGTGCCAGCAGCTTACAAGGGCGGGAGCCCCCGCAGTATTTT. It yields the protein CASSLQGREPPQYF.

The chain has TRBV3-1 (or the pseudogene TRBV3-2) and TRBJ2-5; weak D call: TRBD2 (5 bases). Trimming pared 3 bases from V and 4 bases from J, leaving 12 bases between. The CDR3 consists of 14 residues. Per the germline V gene, CDR1 is LGHDT and CDR2 is YNNKEL (reference sequence). CDR3 sequence: CASSQVMRAETQYF. The CDR3, as DNA: TGTGCCAGCAGCCAGGTCATGAGGGCAGAGACCCAGTACTTC.